This is a list of T cell receptor beta chains from one sample in a study of blood T cell repertoires in COVID-19. Measured with immunoSEQ multiplex PCR; TCRdb has only the in-frame clones, and not every one. In the table there are about 240,000 clones, approximately 85% of which are singletons. Sequencing was performed on peripheral blood. All receptors derive from a man of 80 years or more with acute or convalescent COVID-19. The CDR3 runs from the conserved cysteine through the conserved F or W. The order of the fields is V gene, clone size, J gene, D gene, CDR3 DNA, CDR3 protein. The D gene is left open where the match is weak. Clone size is shown for a subset of rows, as once, few, many or a class of expanded clone.

TRBV2	once	TRBJ1-1	NA	TGTGCCAGCAGTGTTAGAGAGTTGAACACTGAAGCTTTCTTT	CASSVRELNTEAFF
TRBV19	once	TRBJ1-1	TRBD1	TGTGCCAGTAGGACAGGGGAGAACACTGAAGCTTTCTTT	CASRTGENTEAFF
TRBV19	NA	TRBJ1-6	TRBD1	TGTGCCAGTAGACAGGGGGATCTGGGTTCACCCCTCCACTTT	CASRQGDLGSPLHF
TRBV9	NA	TRBJ2-1	TRBD2	TGTGCCAGCAGCCCTACAGCAGCGGGAGATGTAAATGAGCAGTTCTTC	CASSPTAAGDVNEQFF
TRBV6-5	NA	TRBJ2-7	NA	NA	CAVGQGSPYERYF
TRBV12-3/TRBV12-4	NA	TRBJ1-1	NA	TGTGCCAGCAGTAACAGTTTGAACACTGAAGCTTTCTTT	CASSNSLNTEAFF
TRBV2	NA	TRBJ1-2	NA	TGTGCCAGCTTCCTTAACTATGGCTACACCTTC	CASFLNYGYTF
TRBV19	few	TRBJ2-2	NA	TGTGCCAGTAGTAGCGACAGAAGCACCGGGGAGCTGTTTTTT	CASSSDRSTGELFF
TRBV15	NA	TRBJ1-1	TRBD1	TGTGCCACCAGCAGAGATCGGGGACAGATGAACACTGAAGCTTTCTTT	CATSRDRGQMNTEAFF
TRBV6-2/TRBV6-3	NA	TRBJ2-1	NA	TGTGCCAGCAGTTACGGGGGCGGACTCCCCCCATTTGAGCAGTTCTTC	CASSYGGGLPPFEQFF
TRBV19	NA	TRBJ1-5	NA	TGTGCCAGTAGCTGGGGGGTAATGGGCAATCAGCCCCAGCATTTT	CASSWGVMGNQPQHF
TRBV19	once	TRBJ2-3	TRBD2	TGTGCCAGTAGTATAGGCCCCGGGGGGGGCGACGCAGATACGCAGTATTTT	CASSIGPGGGDADTQYF
TRBV19	NA	TRBJ1-5	TRBD1	TGTGCCAGTAGCCCCACAGGGGCCAATCAGCCCCAGCATTTT	CASSPTGANQPQHF
TRBV10-2	NA	TRBJ1-6	NA	TGCGCCAGCAAATTCGAAGGGAGCTCCTATAATTCACCCCTCCACTTT	CASKFEGSSYNSPLHF
TRBV19	NA	TRBJ2-1	NA	TGTGCCAGTAGTATAGATAAGGACAGCCAGCAGTTCTTC	CASSIDKDSQQFF
TRBV7-2	NA	TRBJ1-5	NA	TGTGCCAGCAGCCCAGGCGGGGGCGGACAGCCCCAGCATTTT	CASSPGGGGQPQHF
TRBV2	NA	TRBJ1-5	NA	TGTGCCAGCAGTGAATTAGTGAGGTCGCCCCAGCATTTT	CASSELVRSPQHF
TRBV9	NA	TRBJ2-6	NA	TGTGCCAGCCTGACTTCACGTCTAGGAGGGGCCAACGTCCTGACTTTC	CASLTSRLGGANVLTF
TRBV7-2	NA	TRBJ2-5	NA	TGTGCCAGCAGCTTAGCAGACTTCCAAGAGACCCAGTACTTC	CASSLADFQETQYF
TRBV10-3	once	TRBJ2-5	NA	TGTGCCATCAGTGACGGGGGAAACCAAGAGACCCAGTACTTC	CAISDGGNQETQYF
TRBV28	NA	TRBJ1-2	TRBD1	TGTGCCAGCAGTACCACAGGGGTGTACGATGGCTACACCTTC	CASSTTGVYDGYTF
TRBV6-5	NA	TRBJ2-1	TRBD2	TGTGCCACCCAGCGGGGGCTTTACAATGAGCAGTTCTTC	CATQRGLYNEQFF
TRBV27	NA	TRBJ1-5	NA	TGTGCCAGCAGTTTAACCGGGATTAACAATCAGCCCCAGCATTTT	CASSLTGINNQPQHF
TRBV11-3	NA	TRBJ2-1	NA	TGTGCCAGCAGCTTAGACCCGTTTAATGAGCAGTTCTTC	CASSLDPFNEQFF
TRBV6-5	NA	TRBJ1-5	TRBD1	TGTGCCAGCAGTTACTCGATCAGGGGGGATCAGCCCCAGCATTTT	CASSYSIRGDQPQHF
TRBV19	NA	TRBJ1-2	NA	TGTGCCAGTAGTAGTACCGGGATCTATGGCTACACCTTC	CASSSTGIYGYTF
TRBV11-2	once	TRBJ2-7	NA	TGTGCCAGCAGCTTAGGGAGAGTTTACGAGCAGTACTTC	CASSLGRVYEQYF
TRBV7-9	NA	TRBJ1-3	NA	TGTGCCAGCAGGGACCCAGGGGTATCAGGAAACACCATATATTTT	CASRDPGVSGNTIYF
TRBV3-1/TRBV3-2	NA	TRBJ2-5	TRBD1	TGTGCCAGCAGTCGACAGGGGAGGGAGACCCAGTACTTC	CASSRQGRETQYF
TRBV5-1	NA	TRBJ2-1	TRBD1	TGCGCCAGCCGACAGGGGGACAATGAGCAGTTCTTC	CASRQGDNEQFF
TRBV19	NA	TRBJ1-1	NA	TGTGCCAGTAGTATACGTGTAGCAGCTTTCTTT	CASSIRVAAFF
TRBV5-6	NA	TRBJ1-6	NA	TGTGCCAGCAGCTCCAATGAAGGGGCCCTCCACTTT	CASSSNEGALHF